Following are 6 T cell receptor beta chains from one sample sequenced in a study of T-cell reconstitution after alpha-beta-depleted transplantation in children. Unique molecular identifiers were built into the TCRbeta library. In TCRdb, the PCR reads were re-called with MiXCR into one record per CDR3 protein. The data hold a few hundred thousand distinct CDR3 sequences, with about an eighth observed a single time. This specimen was PBMCs from the stem cell graft donor, taken from the stem cell graft. The receptors derive from a human donor who donated a stem cell graft to a child with combined immunodeficiency.

The sample holds a few counts of this clonotype. V and J are TRBV12-3 or TRBV12-4 and TRBJ2-5, with TRBD2 identical over 12 bases. J lost 5 bases, V lost 6 bases, and 13 bases had no gene match. This CDR3 spans 17 amino acids. CDR3 bases: TGTGCCAGCAGCCACTTCGGACTAGCGGGGAGAGGGGAGACCCAGTACTTC. Translated: CASSHFGLAGRGETQYF.

V and J are TRBV5-4 and TRBJ2-4; D gene ambiguous. Deletions cut 1 base from V and 0 bases from J, with 14 bases between. Germline V gene data show CDR1 as SGHNT and CDR2 as YYREEE (reference sequence). This CDR3 is built from 17 residues. Here the CDR3 DNA reads TGTGCCAGCAGCTTGAGATCCTGGGCCCTAGCCAAAAACATTCAGTACTTC. Protein sequence: CASSLRSWALAKNIQYF.

This clonotype was picked up many times. V usage is TRBV12-3 or TRBV12-4 and J usage is TRBJ2-2, with TRBD2 identical over 10 bases. V shed 3 bases, J shed 1 base, and the junction held 2 bases outside the gene matches. The CDR3 contains 16 residues. The CDR3 bases are TGTGCCAGCAGTTTCGGACTAGCGGTGAACACCGGGGAGCTGTTTTTT. Translating gives CASSFGLAVNTGELFF.

The V call is TRBV6-2 or TRBV6-3, the J call TRBJ2-5, with D uncertain. Trimming took off 2 bases at V and 7 bases at J, with 11 bases between the two ends. The CDR3 has 13 residues. CDR1 is MNHEY, CDR2 SVGEGT, per germline. CDR3 DNA sequence: TGTGCCAGCAGTTACCAAGGTTCAGGGACCCAGTACTTC. Protein product: CASSYQGSGTQYF.

This clonotype was recorded at least ten times. V is TRBV5-5 and J is TRBJ1-1, with 9 bases aligning to TRBD1. The CDR3 consists of 11 residues. Germline trimming cut 3 bases from V and 10 bases from J; bases unmatched to any gene: 1. Per germline, CDR1 SGHKS and CDR2 YYEKEE (reference sequence). CDR3: CASSSDRGAFF. DNA for the CDR3: TGTGCCAGCAGCTCGGACAGGGGAGCTTTCTTT.

This chain joins TRBV5-1 and TRBJ2-7; D not certain. The germline CDR1 and CDR2 sequences are SGHRS and YFSETQ. The V gene lost 4 bases and the J gene lost 1 base, with 18 bases spanning the gap. This CDR3 region has 16 residues. The CDR3 DNA sequence: TGCGCCAGCAGCCGTCTCCAGGCGACATCTTCCTACGAGCAGTACTTC. The encoded protein is CASSRLQATSSYEQYF.